This T cell receptor beta chain derives from a study of radiation and T cells in renal cell carcinoma. General observations from the study: Top tumor clonotypes rose in blood 2 weeks post-radiation, then contracted.

Specified time point: blood 2 weeks post-SBRT. Described treatment: 15 Gy SBRT to primary tumor, nephrectomy 4 weeks later. Clear cell pathology was present in this patient's renal cell carcinoma. Per the germline V gene, CDR1 is SGHDT and CDR2 is YYEEEE. After removal of 0 bases from V and 7 bases from J, the junction contained 1 base not matched to a gene. The CDR3 consists of 14 residues. Profiled with immunoSEQ multiplex PCR; TCRdb holds only in-frame clones, not every one. This repertoire shows 60,000 to 80,000 clones, roughly 87% found once; its top ten account for less than 7%. Remarks on this clone: The antigen is not known.

The V gene is TRBV5-6, the J gene TRBJ2-7, with 13 bases matching TRBD2. The clonotype originates from a man between 60 and 70 years old with renal cell carcinoma. Sequencing was performed on blood, taken from a patient whose treatment included radiotherapy and nephrectomy. CDR3 sequence: CASSLGLAGGEQYF. CDR3 DNA: TGTGCCAGCAGCTTGGGACTAGCGGGAGGAGAGCAGTACTTC.